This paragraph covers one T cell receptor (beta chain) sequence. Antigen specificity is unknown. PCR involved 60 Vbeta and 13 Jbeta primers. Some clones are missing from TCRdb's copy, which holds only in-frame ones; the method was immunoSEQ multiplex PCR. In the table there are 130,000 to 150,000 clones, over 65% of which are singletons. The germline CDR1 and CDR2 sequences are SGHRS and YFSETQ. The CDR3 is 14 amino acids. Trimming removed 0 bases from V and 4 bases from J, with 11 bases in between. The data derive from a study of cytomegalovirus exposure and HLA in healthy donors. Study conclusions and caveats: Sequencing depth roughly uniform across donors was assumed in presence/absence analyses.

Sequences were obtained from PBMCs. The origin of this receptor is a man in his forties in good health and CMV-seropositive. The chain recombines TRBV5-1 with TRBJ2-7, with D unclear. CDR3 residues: CASSLDFIEYEQYF. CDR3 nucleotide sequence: TGCGCCAGCAGCTTGGATTTTATAGAATACGAGCAGTACTTC.